This T cell receptor (beta chain) was sequenced during a study of human T cells and chemical hapten exposure. Time point of the sample: patch test 2, 6 weeks after DPC sensitization. The treatment is: therapeutic diphenylcyclopropenone sensitization with weekly scalp DPC. Germline V gives CDR1 SNHLY, CDR2 FYNNEI. Trimming took 0 bases from V and 0 from J, leaving 11 bases between them. The CDR3 is 16 amino acids. From the RACE reads, TCRdb called clonotypes with MiXCR, one entry per CDR3 protein. This table has 70,000 to 90,000 distinct CDR3 sequences, 8.5% to 12% appearing once. Sequencing used whole blood, obtained in connection with sensitization to the hapten diphenylcyclopropenone (DPC). The TCR comes from a woman aged 50 to 60 with alopecia areata. Some clones in this sample may be carry-over from other donors' samples. The genes are TRBV2 and TRBJ1-2, with D unclear. The CDR3 here is CASSEAFIGPNYGYTF. The DNA for the CDR3 is TGTGCCAGCAGTGAAGCGTTCATCGGGCCTAACTATGGCTACACCTTC.